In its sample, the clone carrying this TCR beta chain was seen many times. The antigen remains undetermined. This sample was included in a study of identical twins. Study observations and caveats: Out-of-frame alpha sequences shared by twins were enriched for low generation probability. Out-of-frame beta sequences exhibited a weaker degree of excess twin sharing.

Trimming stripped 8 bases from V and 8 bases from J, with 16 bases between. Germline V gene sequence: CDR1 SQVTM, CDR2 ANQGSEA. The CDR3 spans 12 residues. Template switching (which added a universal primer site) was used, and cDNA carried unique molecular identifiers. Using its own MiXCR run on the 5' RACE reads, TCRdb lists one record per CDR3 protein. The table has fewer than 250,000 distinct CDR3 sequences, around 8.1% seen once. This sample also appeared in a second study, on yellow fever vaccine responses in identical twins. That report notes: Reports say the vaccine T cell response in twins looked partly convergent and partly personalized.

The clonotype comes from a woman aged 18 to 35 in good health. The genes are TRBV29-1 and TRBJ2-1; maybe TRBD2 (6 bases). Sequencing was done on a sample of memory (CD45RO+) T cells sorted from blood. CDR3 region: CSLWTITDEQFF. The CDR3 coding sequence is TGCAGCCTTTGGACTATAACGGATGAGCAGTTCTTC.